Below, 20 T cell receptor beta chains from the same sample are listed, as sequenced in a study of CD8 T cells in Susac syndrome. RNA totalling roughly 0.45 to 1 ug underwent reverse transcription with random hexamers. Each CDR3 protein is one row after TCRdb ran MiXCR on the immunoSEQ multiplex PCR reads. The sample comprises under 110,000 distinct CDR3 sequences, approximately 94% of which are singletons, and 0.41% rests with the top ten. The material sequenced was CD8+ T cells from PBMCs. The receptors originated from a human donor with Susac syndrome.

The rearrangement joins TRBV14 to TRBJ1-2, with 7 bases lining up with TRBD1. Per the germline V gene, CDR1 is SGHDN and CDR2 is FVKESK. V trimming: 0 bases; J trimming: 7 bases; junction bases outside the gene matches: 2. CDR3 length: 13 amino acids. The CDR3 region has the DNA TGTGCCAGCAGCCAAGATTGGACAGGTGGCTACACCTTC. Translation gives CASSQDWTGGYTF.

This chain links TRBV3-1 with TRBJ2-7; weak D call: TRBD1 (5 bases). V was shortened by 2 bases and J by 2 bases, with 10 bases between the two germline ends. This CDR3 has 14 residues. Germline values: CDR1 LGHDT, CDR2 YNNKEL (reference sequence). The CDR3 reads CASSQTTGPYEQYF. CDR3 coding DNA: TGTGCCAGCAGCCAAACAACAGGACCCTACGAGCAGTACTTC.

The V call is TRBV20-1, the J call TRBJ2-7, with 8 bases matching TRBD2. This CDR3 region has 14 residues. The V segment lost 6 bases and the J segment 4 bases; nucleotides outside the gene matches: 11. CDR1 is DFQATT, CDR2 SNEGSKA, per germline (reference sequence). The CDR3 spells CSARGAEDSYEQYF. CDR3 bases: TGCAGTGCGCGGGGGGCGGAGGACTCGTACGAGCAGTACTTC.

The V and J genes are TRBV12-3 or TRBV12-4 and TRBJ2-2, with 8 bases fitting TRBD1. The V gene end was trimmed by 7 bases and the J gene end by 8 bases; junction bases not matched to a gene: 12. This CDR3 region has 15 residues. The CDR3: CASTPTPTGVGELFF. The CDR3 DNA follows: TGTGCCAGCACTCCAACCCCGACAGGGGTGGGGGAGCTGTTTTTT.

The chain has TRBV5-6 and TRBJ1-5, with 7 bases identical to TRBD1. Germline-derived CDR1 and CDR2 are SGHDT and YYEEEE. V trimming: 4 bases; J trimming: 5 bases; junction bases outside the gene matches: 9. There are 15 residues in the CDR3. CDR3 protein: CASSTDRESYQPQHF. CDR3 DNA sequence: TGTGCCAGCAGCACAGACAGGGAATCTTATCAGCCCCAGCATTTT.

This clonotype is a singleton in its sample. This rearrangement joins TRBV27 to TRBJ1-1; the D is unclear. The CDR3 totals 13 residues. Deletions cut 2 bases from V and 4 bases from J, with 8 bases between. The germline gives CDR1 MNHEY, CDR2 SMNVEV (reference sequence). The CDR3 sequence is CASSLGEGTEAFF. The CDR3, as DNA: TGTGCCAGCAGTTTAGGGGAGGGCACTGAAGCTTTCTTT.

Note on this clonotype: The CDR3 does not end in the conserved phenylalanine or tryptophan, so this is likely a read error. The genes are TRBV20-1 and TRBJ2-7; 7 bases map to TRBD1. This CDR3 comprises 14 residues. Losses at the gene ends were 2 bases for V and 1 base for J; bases not matched to a gene: 5. The germline V gene has CDR1 DFQATT and CDR2 SNEGSKA (reference sequence). The CDR3 DNA sequence: TGCAGTGCTAGACCAACGACAGGGTCCTACGAGCAGTACTTG. Protein: CSARPTTGSYEQYL.

V gene TRBV12-5 combines with J gene TRBJ1-5; 7 nucleotides line up with TRBD1. The germline V gene has CDR1 LGHNT and CDR2 FRNRAP. J was trimmed by 4 bases and V by 5 bases; bases with no gene match: 11. The CDR3 runs 16 residues. CDR3: CASGSGTERRNQPQHF. CDR3 bases: TGTGCTAGTGGTAGCGGGACAGAACGAAGGAATCAGCCCCAGCATTTT. Using reference TRBV12-5 and TRBJ1-5 for the parts outside the CDR3, the full variable domain is DARVTQTPRHKVTEMGQEVTMRCQPILGHNTVFWYRQTMMQGLELLAYFRNRAPLDDSGMPKDRFSAEMPDATLATLKIQPSEPRDSAVYFCASGSGTERRNQPQHFGDGTRLSIL.

The V and J genes are TRBV6-1 and TRBJ2-3, with D perhaps matching TRBD1 (6 bases). The CDR3 is 17 amino acids. With 6 bases removed from V and 2 bases from J, the gap between germline ends came to 21 bases. The germline V gene has CDR1 MNHNS and CDR2 SASEGT. CDR3 coding DNA: TGTGCCAGCAGCGCAATCTCCCGGACAGAAATCACAGATACGCAGTATTTT. Encoded protein: CASSAISRTEITDTQYF.

The CDR3 loop is CSARGPGLARGAQETQYF. The CDR3 DNA is TGCAGTGCTAGAGGTCCGGGACTAGCCCGGGGGGCCCAAGAGACCCAGTACTTC. The genes are TRBV20-1 and TRBJ2-5; TRBD2 agrees at 9 bases. This CDR3 contains 18 residues. Trimming took 1 base from V and 1 from J; bases not matched to a gene: 13. The germline V gene has CDR1 DFQATT and CDR2 SNEGSKA (reference sequence).

The chain combines TRBV25-1 with TRBJ2-3, with D possibly TRBD1 on 5 matching bases. V lost 4 bases to trimming and J lost 2 bases, with 10 bases between them. There are 14 residues in the CDR3. CDR1 and CDR2 (germline): MGHDK, SYGVNS. The CDR3 DNA sequence: TGTGCCAGCAGTGGCACAGGTAACACAGATACGCAGTATTTT. Amino acids: CASSGTGNTDTQYF.

The chain links TRBV27 to TRBJ2-3; either TRBD1 or TRBD2 may supply D (5 bases each). The CDR3 extends over 15 amino acids. Germline-derived CDR1 and CDR2 are MNHEY and SMNVEV (reference sequence). V shed 3 bases and J shed 6 bases, with 16 bases lying between them. The DNA of the CDR3 is TGTGCCAGCAGTTTTGGACTCCCGGGGACGGATACGCAGTATTTT. Protein product: CASSFGLPGTDTQYF.

The rearrangement uses TRBV23-1 and TRBJ2-2; D gene ambiguous. TRBV23-1 is classed as an ORF, of uncertain function. There are 12 residues in the CDR3. Deletions cut 2 bases from V and 6 bases from J, with 4 bases between. Written as DNA, the CDR3 is TGCGCCAGCAGTCAACTTTCCGGGGAGCTGTTTTTT. It encodes CASSQLSGELFF.

This sequence joins TRBV7-9 and TRBJ2-7; D ambiguous. The CDR3 length is 14 residues. V was trimmed by 1 base and J by 3 bases, leaving 10 bases between them. Germline-derived CDR1 and CDR2 are SEHNR and FQNEAQ (reference sequence). The CDR3 bases are TGTGCCAGCAGCTTAGTGGGGTACGGCTACGAGCAGTACTTC. It encodes CASSLVGYGYEQYF.

The chain links TRBV6-6 to TRBJ1-5; 9 bases match TRBD1. The CDR3 extends over 15 amino acids. The ends lost 6 bases at V and 6 bases at J; junction bases unmatched: 9. Looked up from germline, CDR1 is MNHNY and CDR2 is SVGAGI (reference sequence). DNA for the CDR3: TGTGCCAGCAGCGAAGGGACAGGGTTTGGTCAGCCCCAGCATTTT. Translation: CASSEGTGFGQPQHF.

This rearrangement joins TRBV12-5 to TRBJ2-2; either TRBD1 or TRBD2 may supply D (6 bases each). The CDR3 has 17 amino acids. CDR1 is LGHNT, CDR2 FRNRAP, per germline. The V and J ends lost 2 bases and 5 bases respectively, with 18 bases between them. CDR3 protein: CASGLSPGALRTGELFF. The DNA of the CDR3 is TGTGCTAGTGGTTTGTCCCCGGGGGCACTGAGGACCGGGGAGCTGTTTTTT.

V is TRBV14 and J is TRBJ1-5, with D uncertain. This CDR3 contains 12 residues. Trimming removed 4 bases at V and 10 bases at J, with 11 bases between. The V gene's germline CDR1 is SGHDN and CDR2 FVKESK. The CDR3 here is CASSRVLGPQHF. As DNA, the CDR3 is TGTGCCAGCAGCCGGGTTCTCGGCCCCCAGCATTTT.

This chain uses TRBV7-9 with TRBJ1-5; D is unclear. Per germline, CDR1 SEHNR and CDR2 FQNEAQ (reference sequence). V lost 5 bases, J lost 5 bases, and 13 bases lay in between. The CDR3 runs 14 residues. DNA for the CDR3: TGTGCCAGCAGCCCTTTAGAGGGCGATCAGCCCCAGCATTTT. This sequence encodes CASSPLEGDQPQHF.

The chain carries TRBV4-1 and TRBJ2-3; 10 nucleotides line up with TRBD2. The V and J ends lost 4 bases and 6 bases, in that order; junction bases with no gene match: 16. Germline CDR1 reads MGHRA; CDR2 reads YSYEKL. The CDR3 spans 18 residues. CDR3 amino acids: CASSPFPGTSGDYDTQYF. In nucleotides, the CDR3 is TGCGCCAGCAGCCCATTCCCGGGTACTAGCGGGGACTACGATACGCAGTATTTT.

The gene calls are TRBV21-1 and TRBJ1-2; the table calls TRBD1, which could not be checked here. TRBV21-1 is assigned pseudogene status. The length of the CDR3 is 13 residues. The CDR3 nucleotides are TGTGCCATCCCAGAACAGGGCCTCTATGGCTACACCTTC. It is translated as CAIPEQGLYGYTF.